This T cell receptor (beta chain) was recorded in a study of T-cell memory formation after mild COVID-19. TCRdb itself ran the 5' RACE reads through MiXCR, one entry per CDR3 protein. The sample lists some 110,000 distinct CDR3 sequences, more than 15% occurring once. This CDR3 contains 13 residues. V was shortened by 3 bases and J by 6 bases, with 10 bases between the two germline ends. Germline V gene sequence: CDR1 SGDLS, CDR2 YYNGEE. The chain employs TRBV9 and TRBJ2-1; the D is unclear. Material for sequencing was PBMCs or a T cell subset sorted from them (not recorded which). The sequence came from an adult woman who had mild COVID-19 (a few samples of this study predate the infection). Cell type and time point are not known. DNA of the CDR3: TGTGCCAGCAGCGATGGGGTCCGCAATGAGCAGTTCTTC. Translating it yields CASSDGVRNEQFF.